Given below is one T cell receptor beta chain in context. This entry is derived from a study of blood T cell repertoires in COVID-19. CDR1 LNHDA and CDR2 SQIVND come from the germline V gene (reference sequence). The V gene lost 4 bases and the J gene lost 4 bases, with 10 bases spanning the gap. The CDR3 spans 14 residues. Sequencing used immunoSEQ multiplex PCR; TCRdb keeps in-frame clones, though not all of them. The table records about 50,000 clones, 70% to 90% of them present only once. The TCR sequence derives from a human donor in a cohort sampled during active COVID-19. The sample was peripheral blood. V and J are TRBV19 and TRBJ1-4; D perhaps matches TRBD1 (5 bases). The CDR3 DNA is TGTGCCAGTAGTAATCGCAGGGATAATGAAAAACTGTTTTTT. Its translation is CASSNRRDNEKLFF.